This T cell receptor beta chain stems from a study of patients and donors after allogeneic stem cell transplantation. This clonotype was seen only a few times. Germline V gives CDR1 SQVTM, CDR2 ANQGSEA. Trimming removed 4 bases from V and 9 bases from J, with 21 bases in between. The length of the CDR3 is 14 residues. TCRdb redid the calling of the RT-PCR reads with MiXCR, one entry per CDR3 protein. The sample shows about 24,000 distinct CDR3 sequences, 35% to 45% of them seen only once. Input material: blood, either unsorted or a sorted T cell fraction (not recorded which). This receptor was identified in a human donor who was either an allogeneic HSCT recipient or a stem cell or donor lymphocyte infusion donor (not recorded which). It is not recorded whose cells these are; they may come from a transplant donor. The rearrangement links TRBV29-1 to TRBJ1-1; no definite D call. CDR3 in DNA: TGCAGCGTTGCACCTGTAGGCCCCTGGGGAAAAGCTTTCTTT. It is translated as CSVAPVGPWGKAFF. Full variable domain (outside the CDR3, taken from reference TRBV29-1 and TRBJ1-1): SAVISQKPSRDICQRGTSLTIQCQVDSQVTMMFWYRQQPGQSLTLIATANQGSEATYESGFVIDKFPISRPNLTFSTLTVSNMSPEDSSIYLCSVAPVGPWGKAFFGQGTRLTVV.